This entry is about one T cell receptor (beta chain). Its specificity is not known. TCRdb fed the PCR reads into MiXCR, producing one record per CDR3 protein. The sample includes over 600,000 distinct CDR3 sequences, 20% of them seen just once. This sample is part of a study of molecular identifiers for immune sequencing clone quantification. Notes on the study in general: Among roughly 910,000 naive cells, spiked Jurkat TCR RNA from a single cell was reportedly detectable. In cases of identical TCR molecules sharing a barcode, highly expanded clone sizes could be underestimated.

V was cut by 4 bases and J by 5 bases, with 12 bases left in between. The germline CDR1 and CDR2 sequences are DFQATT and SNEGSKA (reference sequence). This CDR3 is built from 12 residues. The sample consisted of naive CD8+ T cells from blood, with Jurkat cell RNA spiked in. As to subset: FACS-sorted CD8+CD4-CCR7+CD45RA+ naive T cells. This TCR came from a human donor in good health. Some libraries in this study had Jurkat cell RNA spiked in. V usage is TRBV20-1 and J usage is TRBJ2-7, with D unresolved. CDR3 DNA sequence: TGCAGTGCTACACAAGGCGCGCACGAGCAGTACTTC. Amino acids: CSATQGAHEQYF.